These 15 T cell receptor beta chains originate from one sample sequenced in a study of blood T cells in healthy people across ages. With a J-beta primer mix and a sample-barcoded 5' primer, a second PCR ran about 6 to 11 cycles. TCRdb re-called the 5' RACE reads through MiXCR, storing one row per CDR3 protein. The sample comprises nearly 800,000 distinct CDR3 sequences, roughly 25% of which are singletons, and around 3.6% rests with the top ten. This same sample was also taken into another study, of T cells of mothers and their children.

The specimen sequenced was blood. Receptor source: a boy between 5 and 17 years old in good health.

This clonotype has more than one count but fewer than ten. CDR3 nucleotides: TGTGCCAGCAGCCAAAATAGCGGGAGTTACTGGGAGACCCAGTACTTC. It translates to CASSQNSGSYWETQYF. V gene TRBV7-9 combines with J gene TRBJ2-5; the match to TRBD2 covers 9 bases. The germline V gene has CDR1 SEHNR and CDR2 FQNEAQ (reference sequence). The CDR3 sequence is 16 residues long. Germline trimming cut 5 bases from V and 5 bases from J; bases unmatched to any gene: 12.

The rearrangement uses TRBV4-3 and TRBJ2-1; 10 bases are a match to TRBD2. The CDR3 sequence is 16 residues long. Germline V CDR1 and CDR2: LGHNA, YSLEER. The V gene end was trimmed by 4 bases and the J gene end by 4 bases; junction bases not matched to a gene: 7. The CDR3 DNA reads as TGCGCCAGCAGCCGAAAGCGGGGGGGCCTGTACAATGAGCAGTTCTTC. Protein sequence: CASSRKRGGLYNEQFF.

The count of this clonotype is one. V and J are TRBV7-9 and TRBJ2-5, with TRBD2 as a possible D gene (6 bases). The end of the DNA aligns better with TRBJ2-1, so the J call may be wrong. The CDR3 runs to 15 residues. The germline CDR1 and CDR2 sequences are SEHNR and FQNEAQ (reference sequence). CDR3 protein: CASRLRGGQENEQFF. The CDR3, as DNA: TGTGCCAGCCGCCTGCGGGGTGGTCAGGAGAATGAGCAGTTCTTC.

J is TRBJ2-7 and V is TRBV20-1; 8 nucleotides align to TRBD2. V shed 1 base and J 5 bases; nucleotides not matched to a gene: 7. CDR1 is DFQATT and CDR2 is SNEGSKA in the germline V gene (reference sequence). There are 14 residues in the CDR3. The CDR3 bases are TGCAGTGCTAGAGTTGCGGGAGGCCCTAACGAGCAGTACTTC. Protein: CSARVAGGPNEQYF.

A few counts support this clonotype. The chain has TRBV7-9 and TRBJ2-7; possibly TRBD1 for D (6 bases). The V end was cut by 5 bases, the J end by 6 bases, with 26 bases between. CDR3 length: 17 amino acids. Germline V gives CDR1 SEHNR, CDR2 FQNEAQ (reference sequence). In nucleotides, the CDR3 is TGTGCCAGCAGCCCGAGGGGAACAGGGTACAAGGTTGGCGAGCAGTACTTC. This gives the protein CASSPRGTGYKVGEQYF.

The gene calls are TRBV6-1 and TRBJ2-5; TRBD2 might be the D (6 bases). CDR3 length equals 13 residues. Germline CDR1 reads MNHNS; CDR2 reads SASEGT. Trimming took 8 bases from V and 6 from J, leaving 16 bases between them. CDR3 protein: CASLAGGRKTQYF. The CDR3 DNA follows: TGTGCCAGCTTAGCCGGGGGTCGGAAGACCCAGTACTTC.

With respect to this clonotype: At one end the junction does not follow the germline gene, possibly because of a read error. This rearrangement joins TRBV12-3 or TRBV12-4 to TRBJ2-7; 11 nucleotides line up with TRBD2. This CDR3 comprises 14 residues. The CDR3 DNA sequence: TGTGCCAGCACTTTACTAGCGGGAGAGGTCGAGCAGTACTTC. It codes for CASTLLAGEVEQYF.

This clonotype was recorded a few times. The genes are TRBV5-4 and TRBJ2-6; D is unresolved. CDR1 is SGHNT, CDR2 YYREEE, per germline (reference sequence). V was cut by 5 bases and J by 8 bases, with 8 bases left in between. The CDR3 extends over 12 amino acids. CDR3 sequence: CASSFASNVLTF. CDR3 nucleotides: TGTGCCAGCAGTTTTGCCTCCAACGTCCTGACTTTC.

V is TRBV20-1 and J is TRBJ2-3; 10 bases map to TRBD2. J lost 2 bases, V lost 2 bases, and 4 bases had no gene match. Germline CDR1 is DFQATT and CDR2 is SNEGSKA (reference sequence). This CDR3 has 15 amino acids. The CDR3 loop reads CSARWTSGITDTQYF. CDR3 sequence (DNA): TGCAGTGCTAGATGGACTAGCGGTATCACAGATACGCAGTATTTT.

Only a few counts were recorded for this clonotype. The DNA for the CDR3 is TGTGCCAGCAGTGGACGGACAGGTGGGGCTTTCTTT. Translation: CASSGRTGGAFF. V is TRBV2 and J is TRBJ1-1, with 7 bases matching TRBD1. The CDR3 extends over 12 amino acids. V shed 4 bases and J 11 bases; nucleotides not matched to a gene: 7. CDR1 is SNHLY and CDR2 is FYNNEI in the germline V gene.

The V call is TRBV6-1, the J call TRBJ1-5; D gene unclear. V was cut by 4 bases and J by 4 bases, with 8 bases left in between. CDR1 MNHNS and CDR2 SASEGT come from the germline V gene. The CDR3 length is 13 residues. CDR3 loop: CASSGRGNQPQHF. The CDR3 bases are TGTGCCAGCAGTGGTCGCGGGAATCAGCCCCAGCATTTT.

The chain links TRBV2 to TRBJ2-5; 8 bases line up with TRBD1. CDR1 and CDR2 (germline): SNHLY, FYNNEI. V lost 6 bases, J lost 5 bases, and 11 bases stayed unmatched. This CDR3 comprises 15 residues. CDR3 amino acids: CASRDGQGLRETQYF. Written as DNA, the CDR3 is TGTGCCAGCAGAGACGGACAGGGTTTGAGGGAGACCCAGTACTTC.

The V call is TRBV12-3 or TRBV12-4, the J call TRBJ2-7; tentative D call: TRBD2 (6 bases). The CDR3 totals 14 residues. Trimming took 3 bases from V and 3 from J, leaving 12 bases between them. CDR3 DNA: TGTGCCAGCAGTTTGGGGACTGTCCACTACGAGCAGTACTTC. Residues: CASSLGTVHYEQYF.

This clonotype was recorded a few times. V gene TRBV4-3 combines with J gene TRBJ2-5, with D possibly TRBD1 on 6 matching bases. The J call is uncertain, as TRBJ2-1 better fits the DNA end. Germline CDR1 is LGHNA and CDR2 is YSLEER. The CDR3 consists of 15 residues. The CDR3 is CASSQGTGWNNEQFF. The DNA of the CDR3 is TGCGCCAGCAGCCAAGGTACAGGGTGGAACAATGAGCAGTTCTTC.

The V call is TRBV7-8, the J call TRBJ2-3; 8 bases fit TRBD1. V trimming: 1 base; J trimming: 4 bases; junction bases outside the gene matches: 7. This CDR3 comprises 16 residues. Germline V gives CDR1 SGHVS, CDR2 FQNEAQ. The CDR3 here is CASSLVRTGSPDTQYF. CDR3 nucleotides: TGTGCCAGCAGCTTAGTCCGGACAGGGTCCCCAGATACGCAGTATTTT.